Below, 4 T cell receptor beta chains from the same sample are listed, as sequenced in a study of cytomegalovirus exposure and HLA in healthy donors. PCR amplification relied on 60 Vbeta primers (plus 13 Jbeta primers). Sequenced by immunoSEQ multiplex PCR; TCRdb stores in-frame clones only, minus some. Of 110,000 or so clones in the sample, under 70% are singletons; the top ten hold roughly 8.3%. Sequenced input: PBMCs. The receptors come from a man aged 18 to 30 in good health and CMV-seropositive.

The chain employs TRBV6-1 and TRBJ2-7; 7 positions agree with TRBD2. CDR3 length equals 14 residues. Germline V gene sequence: CDR1 MNHNS, CDR2 SASEGT. With V trimmed by 2 bases and J by 6 bases, 7 bases remained unmatched. In DNA form, the CDR3 reads TGTGCCAGCAGTGAATTCCCAGGGAGGGGCGAGCAGTACGTC. Residues: CASSEFPGRGEQYV.

This clone showed up just a few times. The V call is TRBV5-5, the J call TRBJ2-6; TRBD2 aligns across 8 bases. V trimming: 4 bases; J trimming: 0 bases; junction bases outside the gene matches: 3. This CDR3 has 16 residues. Germline lookup yields CDR1 SGHKS and CDR2 YYEKEE (reference sequence). Here the CDR3 reads CASSAREGSGANVLTF. The CDR3 DNA is TGTGCCAGCAGCGCCCGGGAGGGCTCTGGGGCCAACGTCCTGACTTTC.

CDR3 sequence (DNA): TGTGCCTCCTCGGGGAGCTCCTATAATTCACCCCTCCACTTT. Its translation: CASSGSSYNSPLHF. The chain carries TRBV18 and TRBJ1-6; D not certain. Trimming stripped 11 bases from V and 0 bases from J, with 11 bases between. Germline-derived CDR1 and CDR2 are KGHSH and LQKENI. The CDR3 sequence is 14 residues long. The whole variable domain, filled in from reference TRBV18 and TRBJ1-6, reads NAGVMQNPRHLVRRRGQEARLRCSPMKGHSHVYWYRQLPEEGLKFMVYLQKENIIDESGMPKERFSAEFPKEGPSILRIQQVVRGDSAAYFCASSGSSYNSPLHFGNGTRLTVT.

The chain has TRBV5-1 and TRBJ2-7, with a possible D match to TRBD1 (5 bases). Between the trimmed V and J ends, which lost 3 bases and 0 bases, there was a span of 13 bases. CDR3 size: 15 residues. Germline values: CDR1 SGHRS, CDR2 YFSETQ. CDR3 nucleotide sequence: TGCGCCAGCAGCTCTCAGGGCCCAAGCTCCTACGAGCAGTACTTC. Protein sequence: CASSSQGPSSYEQYF.